This TCR beta chain was identified in a study of T cell responses to AZD1222 COVID-19 vaccine. Study summary: Pooled samples include second doses given at about 4 or 12 weeks. Overall study results and limits: Increased Spike-specific TCR breadth and depth were observed after two AZD1222 doses.

As to this clone: What it binds is not known.

Germline CDR1 MGHRA, CDR2 YSYEKL. The V and J ends lost 4 bases and 1 base respectively, with 22 bases between them. This CDR3 comprises 18 residues. TCRdb keeps only in-frame clones here, not all; method: immunoSEQ multiplex PCR. The sample includes 150,000 to 180,000 clones, 90% seen only once; the top ten take 1.8%. Specimen: peripheral blood, collected on day 0 of AZD1222 vaccination. The sequence was obtained from an adult in good health. The rearrangement joins TRBV4-1 to TRBJ1-2, with no clear D. The CDR3 spells CASSLNLLIGVLNYGYTF. CDR3 DNA sequence: TGCGCCAGCAGCCTCAATCTTCTTATTGGGGTCCTTAACTATGGCTACACCTTC.